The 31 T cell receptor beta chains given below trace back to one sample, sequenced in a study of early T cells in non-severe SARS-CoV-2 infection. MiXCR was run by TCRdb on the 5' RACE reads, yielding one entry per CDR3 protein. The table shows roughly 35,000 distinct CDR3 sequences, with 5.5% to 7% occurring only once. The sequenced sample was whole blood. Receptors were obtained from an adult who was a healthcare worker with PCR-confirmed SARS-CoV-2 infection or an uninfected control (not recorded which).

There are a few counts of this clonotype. The CDR3 loop is CASSPGRLNIQYF. In DNA form, the CDR3 reads TGTGCCAGCAGCCCGGGACGGTTAAACATTCAGTACTTC. The J gene is TRBJ2-4, the V gene TRBV5-6; D possibly matches TRBD1 or TRBD2 (5 bases each). This CDR3 is 13 amino acids long. The ends were cut back, 4 bases at V and 6 bases at J, with 11 bases in the middle. The V gene's germline CDR1 is SGHDT and CDR2 YYEEEE.

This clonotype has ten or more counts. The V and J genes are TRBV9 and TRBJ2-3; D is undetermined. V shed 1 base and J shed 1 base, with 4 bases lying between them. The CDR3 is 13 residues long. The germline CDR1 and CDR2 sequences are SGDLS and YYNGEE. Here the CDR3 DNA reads TGTGCCAGCAGCGTACGGGGCACAGATACGCAGTATTTT. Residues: CASSVRGTDTQYF.

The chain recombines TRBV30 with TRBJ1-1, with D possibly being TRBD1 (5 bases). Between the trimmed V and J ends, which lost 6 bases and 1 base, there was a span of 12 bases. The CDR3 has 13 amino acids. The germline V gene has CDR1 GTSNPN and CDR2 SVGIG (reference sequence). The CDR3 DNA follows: TGTGCCTGTAAGGGACGGGGGAACACTGAAGCTTTCTTT. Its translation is CACKGRGNTEAFF.

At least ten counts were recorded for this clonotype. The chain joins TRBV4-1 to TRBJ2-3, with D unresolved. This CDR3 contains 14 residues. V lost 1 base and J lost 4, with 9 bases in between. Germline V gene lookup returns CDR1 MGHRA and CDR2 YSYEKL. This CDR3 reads CASSQVSGADTQYF. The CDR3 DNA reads TGCGCCAGCAGCCAAGTTTCTGGGGCAGATACGCAGTATTTT.

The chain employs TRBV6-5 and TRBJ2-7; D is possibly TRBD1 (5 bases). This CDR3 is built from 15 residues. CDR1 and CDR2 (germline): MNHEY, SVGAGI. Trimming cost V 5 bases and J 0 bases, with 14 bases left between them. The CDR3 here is CASSHDSQSSYEQYF. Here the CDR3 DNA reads TGTGCCAGCAGTCACGACAGTCAGAGCTCCTACGAGCAGTACTTC.

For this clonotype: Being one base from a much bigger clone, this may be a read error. CDR3 protein: CASSPPRGTGELFF. CDR3 nucleotides: TGTGCCAGCAGTCCCCCAAGGGGCACCGGGGAGCTGTTTTTT. The rearrangement links TRBV6-5 to TRBJ2-2; D is possibly TRBD1 (5 bases). Deletions cut 5 bases from V and 4 bases from J, with 11 bases between. This CDR3 region has 14 residues. The germline CDR1 and CDR2 sequences are MNHEY and SVGAGI.

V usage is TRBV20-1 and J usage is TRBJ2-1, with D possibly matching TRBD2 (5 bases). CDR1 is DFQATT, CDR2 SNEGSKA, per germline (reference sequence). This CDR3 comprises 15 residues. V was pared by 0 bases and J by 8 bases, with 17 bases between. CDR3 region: CSAREGEGWRDEQFF. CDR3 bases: TGCAGTGCTAGAGAAGGAGAGGGATGGCGCGATGAGCAGTTCTTC.

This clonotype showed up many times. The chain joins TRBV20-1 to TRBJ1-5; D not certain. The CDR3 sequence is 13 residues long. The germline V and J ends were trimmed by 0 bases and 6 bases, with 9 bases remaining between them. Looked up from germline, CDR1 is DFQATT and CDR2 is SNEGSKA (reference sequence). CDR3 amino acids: CSAREPVAQPQHF. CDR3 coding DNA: TGCAGTGCTAGAGAGCCAGTTGCTCAGCCCCAGCATTTT.

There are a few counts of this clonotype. The CDR3 sequence: CSARATATSTDTQYF. CDR3 sequence (DNA): TGCAGTGCTAGAGCGACAGCCACTAGCACAGATACGCAGTATTTT. The chain carries TRBV20-1 and TRBJ2-3; possibly TRBD1 for D (5 bases). The CDR3 has 15 residues. Germline CDR1 is DFQATT and CDR2 is SNEGSKA (reference sequence). The V gene lost 1 base and the J gene lost 0 bases, with 11 bases spanning the gap.

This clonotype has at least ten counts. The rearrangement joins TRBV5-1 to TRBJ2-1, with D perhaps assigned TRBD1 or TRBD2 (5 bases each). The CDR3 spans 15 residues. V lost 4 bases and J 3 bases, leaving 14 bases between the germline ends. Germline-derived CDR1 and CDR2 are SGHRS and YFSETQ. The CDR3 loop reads CASSLPGAYYNEQFF. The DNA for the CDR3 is TGCGCCAGCAGCCTGCCCGGGGCCTACTACAATGAGCAGTTCTTC.

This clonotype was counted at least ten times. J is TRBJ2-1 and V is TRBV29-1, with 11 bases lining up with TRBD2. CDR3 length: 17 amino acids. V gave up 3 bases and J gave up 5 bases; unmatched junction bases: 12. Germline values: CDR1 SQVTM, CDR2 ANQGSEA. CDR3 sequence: CSVDLLAGGIIDNEQFF. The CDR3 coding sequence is TGCAGCGTTGATCTCCTAGCGGGAGGTATCATCGACAATGAGCAGTTCTTC.

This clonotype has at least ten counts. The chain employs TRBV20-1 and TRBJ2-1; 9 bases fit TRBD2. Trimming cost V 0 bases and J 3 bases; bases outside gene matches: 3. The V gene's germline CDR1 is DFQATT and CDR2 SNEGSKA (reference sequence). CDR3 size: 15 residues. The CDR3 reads CSARDSGSDYNEQFF. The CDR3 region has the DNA TGCAGTGCTAGAGATAGCGGGAGTGACTACAATGAGCAGTTCTTC.

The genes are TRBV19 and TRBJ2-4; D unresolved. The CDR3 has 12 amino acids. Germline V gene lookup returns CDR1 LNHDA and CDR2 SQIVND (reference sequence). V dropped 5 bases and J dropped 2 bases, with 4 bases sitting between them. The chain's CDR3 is CASSLTKNIQYF. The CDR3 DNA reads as TGTGCCAGTAGTTTGACCAAAAACATTCAGTACTTC.

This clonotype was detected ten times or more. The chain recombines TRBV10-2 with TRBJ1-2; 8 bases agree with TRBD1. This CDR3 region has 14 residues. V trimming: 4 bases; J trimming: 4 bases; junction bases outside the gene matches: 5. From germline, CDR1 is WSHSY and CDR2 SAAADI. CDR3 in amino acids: CASSAQGDLYGYTF. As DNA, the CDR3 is TGCGCCAGCAGTGCACAGGGGGACCTCTATGGCTACACCTTC.

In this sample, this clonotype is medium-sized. DNA for the CDR3: TGTGCCACCACGGGAGGGGGAGCTGGGGCCAACGTCCTGACTTTC. Its protein product is CATTGGGAGANVLTF. The rearrangement joins TRBV28 to TRBJ2-6, with 8 bases aligning to TRBD2. With 10 bases clipped from V and 2 bases from J, the junction kept 7 bases outside the gene matches. The CDR3 is 15 residues long. Germline V gives CDR1 MDHEN, CDR2 SYDVKM.

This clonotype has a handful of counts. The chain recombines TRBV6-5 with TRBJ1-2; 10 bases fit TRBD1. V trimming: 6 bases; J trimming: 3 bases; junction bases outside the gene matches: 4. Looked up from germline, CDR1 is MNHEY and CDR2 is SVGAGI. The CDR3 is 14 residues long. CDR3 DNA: TGTGCCAGCAGAAGACAGGGGGCCGACTATGGCTACACCTTC. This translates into CASRRQGADYGYTF.

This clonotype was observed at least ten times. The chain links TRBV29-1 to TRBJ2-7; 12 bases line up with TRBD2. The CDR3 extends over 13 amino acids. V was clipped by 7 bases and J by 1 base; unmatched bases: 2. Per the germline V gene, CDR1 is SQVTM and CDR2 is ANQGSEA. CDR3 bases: TGCAGCGGCGGACTAGCGGGGTCCTACGAGCAGTACTTC. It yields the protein CSGGLAGSYEQYF.

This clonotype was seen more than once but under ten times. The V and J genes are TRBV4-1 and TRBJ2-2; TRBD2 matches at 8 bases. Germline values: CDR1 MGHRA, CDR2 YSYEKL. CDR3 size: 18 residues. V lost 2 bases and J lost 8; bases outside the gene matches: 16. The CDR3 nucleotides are TGCGCCAGCAGCCAAATAGAGACTAGCGCCCCCAAAAGAGGGGAGCTGTTTTTT. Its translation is CASSQIETSAPKRGELFF.

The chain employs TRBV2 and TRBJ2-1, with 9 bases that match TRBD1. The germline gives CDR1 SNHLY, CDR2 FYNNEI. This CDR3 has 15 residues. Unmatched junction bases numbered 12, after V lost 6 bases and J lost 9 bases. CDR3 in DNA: TGTGCCAGCAGCGCGGACAGGGGCGCTTATAGTGAGCAGTTCTTC. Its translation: CASSADRGAYSEQFF.

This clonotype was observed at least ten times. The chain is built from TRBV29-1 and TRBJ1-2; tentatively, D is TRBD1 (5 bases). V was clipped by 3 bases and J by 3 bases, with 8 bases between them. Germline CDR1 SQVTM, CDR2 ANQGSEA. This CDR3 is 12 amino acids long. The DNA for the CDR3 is TGCAGCGTTGAGCGAGGGGACTATGGCTACACCTTC. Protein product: CSVERGDYGYTF.

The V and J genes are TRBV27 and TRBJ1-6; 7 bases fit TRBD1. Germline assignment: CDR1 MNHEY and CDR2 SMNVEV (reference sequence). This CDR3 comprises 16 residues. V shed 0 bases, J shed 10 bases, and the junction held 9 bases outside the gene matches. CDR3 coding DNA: TGTGCCAGCAGTTTATCAAAAGGGACAGCACGGTCACCCCTCCACTTT. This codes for CASSLSKGTARSPLHF.

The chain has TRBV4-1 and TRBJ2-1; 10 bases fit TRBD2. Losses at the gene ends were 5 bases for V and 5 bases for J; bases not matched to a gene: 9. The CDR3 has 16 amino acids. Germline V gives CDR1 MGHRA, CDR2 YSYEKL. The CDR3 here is CASSSRLAGRDNEQFF. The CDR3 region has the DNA TGCGCCAGCAGCTCGAGACTAGCGGGCAGGGACAATGAGCAGTTCTTC.

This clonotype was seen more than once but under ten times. Here the CDR3 DNA reads TGTGCCAGCAGCCCTACACGCATAGGGGCGGCCAGAGAGACCCAGTACTTC. Translation gives CASSPTRIGAARETQYF. The chain is built from TRBV5-4 and TRBJ2-5; possibly TRBD1 for D (5 bases). CDR1 and CDR2 from the germline V gene are SGHNT and YYREEE (reference sequence). CDR3 length equals 17 residues. The V and J ends lost 4 bases and 4 bases respectively, with 23 bases between them.

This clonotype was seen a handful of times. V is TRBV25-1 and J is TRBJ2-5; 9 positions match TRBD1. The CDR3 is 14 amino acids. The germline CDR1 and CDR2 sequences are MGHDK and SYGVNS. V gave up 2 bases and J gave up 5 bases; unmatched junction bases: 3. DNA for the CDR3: TGTGCCAGCAGTGAAACAGGGGGCAGGGAGACCCAGTACTTC. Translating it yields CASSETGGRETQYF.

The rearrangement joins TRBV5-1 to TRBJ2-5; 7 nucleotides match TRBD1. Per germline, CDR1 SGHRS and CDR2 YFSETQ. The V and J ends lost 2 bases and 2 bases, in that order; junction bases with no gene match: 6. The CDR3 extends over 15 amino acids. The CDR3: CASSLWGQRQETQYF. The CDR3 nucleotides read TGCGCCAGCAGCTTATGGGGACAGCGACAAGAGACCCAGTACTTC. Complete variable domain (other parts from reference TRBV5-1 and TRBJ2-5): KAGVTQTPRYLIKTRGQQVTLSCSPISGHRSVSWYQQTPGQGLQFLFEYFSETQRNKGNFPGRFSGRQFSNSRSEMNVSTLELGDSALYLCASSLWGQRQETQYFGPGTRLLVL.

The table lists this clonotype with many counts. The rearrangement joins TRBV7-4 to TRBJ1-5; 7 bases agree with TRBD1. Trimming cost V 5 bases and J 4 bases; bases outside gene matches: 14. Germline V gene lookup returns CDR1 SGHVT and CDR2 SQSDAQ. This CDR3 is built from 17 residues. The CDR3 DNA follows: TGTGCCAGCAGCCCTGCCCGGGACAGTCCCTTTAATCAGCCCCAGCATTTT. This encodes CASSPARDSPFNQPQHF.

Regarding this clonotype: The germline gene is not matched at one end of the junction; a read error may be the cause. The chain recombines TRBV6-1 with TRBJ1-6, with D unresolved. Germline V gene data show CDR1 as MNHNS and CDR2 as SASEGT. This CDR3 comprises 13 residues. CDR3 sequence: CASSEQDNSPLHF. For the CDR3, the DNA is TGTGCCAGCAGTGAACAGGATAATTCACCCCTCCATTTT.

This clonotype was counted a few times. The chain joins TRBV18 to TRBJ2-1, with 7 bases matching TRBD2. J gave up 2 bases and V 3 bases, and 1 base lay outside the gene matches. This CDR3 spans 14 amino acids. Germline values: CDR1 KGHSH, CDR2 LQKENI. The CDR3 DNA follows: TGTGCCAGCTCACCGGCGGGAGCCTACAATGAGCAGTTCTTC. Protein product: CASSPAGAYNEQFF.

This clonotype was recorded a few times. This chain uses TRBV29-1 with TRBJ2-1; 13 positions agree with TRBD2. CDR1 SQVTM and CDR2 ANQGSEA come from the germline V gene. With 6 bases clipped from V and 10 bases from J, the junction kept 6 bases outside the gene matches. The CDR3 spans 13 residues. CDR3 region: CSVTSGRTNEQFF. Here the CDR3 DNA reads TGCAGCGTGACTAGCGGGAGGACTAACGAGCAGTTCTTC.

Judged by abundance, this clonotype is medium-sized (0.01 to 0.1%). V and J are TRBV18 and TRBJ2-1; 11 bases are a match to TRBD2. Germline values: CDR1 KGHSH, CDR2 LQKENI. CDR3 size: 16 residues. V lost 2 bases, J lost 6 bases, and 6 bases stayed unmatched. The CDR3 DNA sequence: TGTGCCAGCTCACCATTACCTAGCGGGAGGTCCAATGAGCAGTTCTTC. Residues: CASSPLPSGRSNEQFF.

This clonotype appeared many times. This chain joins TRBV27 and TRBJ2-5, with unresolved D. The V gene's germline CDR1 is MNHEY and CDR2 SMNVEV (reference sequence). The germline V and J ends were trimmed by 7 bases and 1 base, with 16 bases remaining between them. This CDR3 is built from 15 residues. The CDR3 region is CASTRSGSAQETQYF. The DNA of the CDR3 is TGTGCCAGCACCCGATCGGGCTCAGCCCAAGAGACCCAGTACTTC.